This paragraph reports one T cell receptor beta chain. Its antigen remains unknown. The sample is drawn from a study of shared clonotypes between healthy human individuals. Naive CD8 cells, CD45RO-negative and positively selected for CCR7, excluded terminally differentiated effector memory CD45RA+ cells. None of the donors, who were healthy HIV-negative adults, had recently had acute infections or vaccinations. CDR3 length equals 13 residues. After removal of 7 bases from V and 1 base from J, the junction contained 4 bases not matched to a gene. Germline V gives CDR1 SQVTM, CDR2 ANQGSEA. Genomic DNA belonging to each subset was distributed in equal measure over several immunoSEQ plates. The data were produced by immunoSEQ multiplex PCR, yet TCRdb's version contains in-frame clones alone and is incomplete. The sample includes 550,000 to 750,000 clones, about 91% seen only once; the top ten take about a quarter.

Overall study results and limits: Depth of sequencing was expected to influence donor clonotype sharing. Non-shared clonotypes had lower generation probabilities than clonotypes shared by all four sorted-subset donors.

This TCR was sampled from a man in his thirties or forties in good health. The sequencing sample was made of naive CD8+ T cells sorted from blood. This chain links TRBV29-1 with TRBJ1-2; 9 bases align to TRBD1. The CDR3 protein is CSGTGGDNYGYTF. The CDR3 nucleotides read TGCAGCGGAACAGGGGGCGATAACTATGGCTACACCTTC.